This entry concerns a single T cell receptor beta chain. Its target is not known. Using immunoSEQ multiplex PCR, the repertoire was profiled, and TCRdb retains in-frame clones only, with some absent. The sample carries 25,000 to 40,000 clones, around four fifths recorded once. The sample comes from a study of neoadjuvant anti-PD-1 for oral cavity cancer. Study as a whole: Patients without progression got a fourth dose around day 43. Overall study results and limits: After neoadjuvant nivolumab, PBMC T cell clonality was significantly higher in non-responders than responders.

The germline V gene has CDR1 SGHRS and CDR2 YFSETQ. The CDR3 covers 15 residues. V was pared by 0 bases and J by 10 bases, with 6 bases of the junction left unmatched. Time point indicated: after neoadjuvant nivolumab, at surgical resection. Patients were newly diagnosed with stage II-IVA oral cavity squamous cell carcinoma without prior systemic or radiation treatment. This receptor was identified in a person between 40 and 85 years old with oral cavity squamous cell carcinoma. This chain joins TRBV5-1 and TRBJ2-1; TRBD2 matches 11 bases. Sequences were derived from PBMCs, sampled after nivolumab (anti-PD-1) treatment. The CDR3, as DNA: TGCGCCAGCAGCTTGGTTAGCGGGGGGGCAGCCGAGCAGTTCTTC. This codes for CASSLVSGGAAEQFF.